This TCR beta chain was identified during a study of blood T cell repertoires in COVID-19. About the study: COVID-19 samples, acute and convalescent, were from the United States, Italy and Spain. The cDNA or gDNA used as material had been derived from T cells, B-cell-depleted T cells, or PBMCs.

Per the original methods: Amplification with reference gene primers provided the estimates of nucleated cell counts. Here immunoSEQ multiplex PCR was the method, and the copy in TCRdb shows in-frame clones only, minus some. V, J and clone size are those of that table, while D and trimming were read from the DNA. Of about 100,000 clones detected, 86% appear once; the ten largest clones hold approximately 1.8%. The germline V gene encodes CDR1 SGHKS and CDR2 YYEKEE (reference sequence). V was pared by 2 bases and J by 2 bases, with 3 bases of the junction left unmatched. The CDR3 has 14 amino acids. The chain employs TRBV5-5 and TRBJ1-2; 7 positions agree with TRBD1. Input material: peripheral blood. The origin of this receptor is a man at least 80 years old with acute or convalescent COVID-19. The CDR3 DNA follows: TGTGCCAGCAGCTTCGACAGGGACAACTATGGCTACACCTTC. Its protein is CASSFDRDNYGYTF.